Listed here is a single T cell receptor beta chain. Its matching antigen is unknown. Use of 60 Vbeta and 13 Jbeta primers characterized the PCR. Here immunoSEQ multiplex PCR was the method, and the copy in TCRdb shows in-frame clones only, minus some. The sample carries 90,000 to 150,000 clones, around 79% recorded once. The sample belongs to a study of cytomegalovirus exposure and HLA in healthy donors. Findings of the study overall: According to an earlier analysis, most TCR beta V segments yielded productive rearrangements about 87% or about 30% of the time.

CDR3 length: 15 residues. V dropped 6 bases and J dropped 2 bases, with 17 bases sitting between them. CDR1 is MDHEN, CDR2 SYDVKM, per germline. The TCR was taken from a woman aged 25 to 39 in good health and CMV-seropositive. The J gene is TRBJ2-7, the V gene TRBV28; D is ambiguous. Material: PBMCs. The CDR3 protein is CASSPLWPATYEQYF. Here the CDR3 DNA reads TGTGCCAGCAGCCCGTTGTGGCCCGCCACCTACGAGCAGTACTTC.